The 22 T cell receptor beta chains listed next were all sequenced from one sample in a study of T cell clonality in common variable immunodeficiency. The table came from immunoSEQ multiplex PCR; TCRdb's copy has only in-frame clones and leaves some out. The table records roughly 28,000 clones without singletons, the ten largest covering about 13%. The sample taken for sequencing was peripheral blood mononuclear cells. The receptor set was obtained from a person between 18 and 75 years old in good health.

This clone was seen repeatedly, ten times or more. The CDR3 goes on 3 residues after the read ends, and that part is filled in from the germline J gene. V is TRBV5-1 and J is TRBJ1-2, with 11 bases lining up with TRBD1. The length of the CDR3 is 15 residues. CDR1 is SGHRS, CDR2 YFSETQ, per germline. V shed 4 bases, J shed 6 bases, and the junction held 8 bases outside the gene matches. Here the CDR3 reads CASSAGQGAGDGYTF. The CDR3 bases that were read are TGCGCCAGCAGCGCCGGACAGGGGGCAGGAGATGGC.

This clone was recorded many times. The CDR3 extends 3 residues past the end of the read, so its final part is completed from the germline J gene. The chain couples TRBV5-5 to TRBJ2-3; D unclear. The CDR3 consists of 15 residues. Germline CDR1 SGHKS, CDR2 YYEKEE (reference sequence). V lost 2 bases and J lost 2, with 12 bases in between. The CDR3 loop reads CASSFQPGVTDTQYF. Incomplete CDR3 DNA: TGTGCCAGCAGCTTTCAACCAGGAGTCACAGATACG. Based on the CDR3 plus reference TRBV5-5 and TRBJ2-3, the full variable domain is DAGVTQSPTHLIKTRGQQVTLRCSPISGHKSVSWYQQVLGQGPQFIFQYYEKEERGRGNFPDRFSARQFPNYSSELNVNALLLGDSALYLCASSFQPGVTDTQYFGPGTRLTVL.

This clone was counted ten times or more. Sequencing ends 3 residues short of the CDR3 end; the germline J gene provides the rest. The chain combines TRBV20-1 with TRBJ1-2; 10 positions match TRBD1. There are 14 residues in the CDR3. The ends lost 5 bases at V and 2 bases at J; junction bases unmatched: 5. Germline V gene data show CDR1 as DFQATT and CDR2 as SNEGSKA (reference sequence). The CDR3 sequence: CSAPGTGENYGYTF. Partial CDR3 DNA: TGCAGTGCTCCCGGGACAGGGGAAAACTATGGC.

This clone was seen a handful of times. The read terminates 3 residues ahead of where the CDR3 ends, so the germline J gene completes it. The chain recombines TRBV2 with TRBJ1-5; 9 positions match TRBD1. The CDR3 extends over 15 amino acids. CDR1 is SNHLY and CDR2 is FYNNEI in the germline V gene. V lost 2 bases, J lost 5 bases, and 4 bases stayed unmatched. CDR3 bases read: TGTGCCAGCAGTGAATGGGGACAGGGCCATCAGCCC. Encoded protein: CASSEWGQGHQP. The entire CDR3 sequence reads CASSEWGQGHQPQHF.

The sample holds a few counts of this clone. The read gets to within 3 residues of the CDR3 end, and the germline J gene fills in the rest. The rearrangement links TRBV6-1 to TRBJ1-4; tentatively, D is TRBD1 (6 bases). The germline V gene encodes CDR1 MNHNS and CDR2 SASEGT. This CDR3 comprises 15 residues. The CDR3 DNA, read in part, is TGTGCCAGCAGTGCCCGACAGGCGAGTAATTCACCA. Encoded protein: CASSARQASNSP. The full CDR3 sequence reads CASSARQASNSPLFF.

This clone has a count of ten or more. The CDR3 goes on 3 residues after the read ends, and that part is filled in from the germline J gene. V is TRBV20-1 and J is TRBJ1-1; 9 nucleotides align to TRBD1. J was trimmed by 5 bases and V by 2 bases; bases with no gene match: 3. The CDR3 contains 13 residues. Per germline, CDR1 DFQATT and CDR2 SNEGSKA (reference sequence). Incomplete CDR3 DNA: TGCAGTGCTAGAAGGGACAGGGTGACTGAA. It specifies CSARRDRVTE. The whole CDR3 region reads CSARRDRVTEAFF.

This clone was recorded many times. The read ends 3 residues shy of where the CDR3 ends; the end is completed using the germline J gene. J is TRBJ1-5 and V is TRBV28; tentative D call: TRBD1 (5 bases). Trimming took 2 bases from V and 7 from J, leaving 9 bases between them. Germline assignment: CDR1 MDHEN and CDR2 SYDVKM. This CDR3 region has 13 residues. The CDR3 bases that were read are TGTGCCAGCAGTTTACAGGGAGACCAGCCC. It codes for CASSLQGDQP. The full CDR3 is CASSLQGDQPQHF.

The sample holds many counts of this clone. The read gets to within 3 residues of the CDR3 end, and the germline J gene fills in the rest. The chain couples TRBV7-2 to TRBJ2-1, with 9 bases that match TRBD1. Germline CDR1 SGHTA, CDR2 FQGNSA. The J segment lost 7 bases and the V segment lost 5 bases, leaving 6 bases of the junction unmatched. The CDR3 is made up of 14 amino acids. The CDR3 loop reads CASSPRQGGNEQFF. The sequenced CDR3 bases are TGTGCCAGCAGCCCACGACAGGGGGGGAATGAG.

This clone was found many times. The observed sequence ends 3 residues before the CDR3 terminus, with the missing tail filled in from the germline J gene. The V call is TRBV5-1, the J call TRBJ2-3, with D unresolved. The CDR3 extends over 16 amino acids. V lost 3 bases to trimming and J lost 2 bases, with 16 bases between them. Germline lookup yields CDR1 SGHRS and CDR2 YFSETQ. CDR3 bases read: TGCGCCAGCAGCTCCGAAAGAGTTAGCCCCACAGATACG. This sequence encodes CASSSERVSPTDT. The full CDR3 is CASSSERVSPTDTQYF. Filled out from reference TRBV5-1 and TRBJ2-3, the complete variable domain reads KAGVTQTPRYLIKTRGQQVTLSCSPISGHRSVSWYQQTPGQGLQFLFEYFSETQRNKGNFPGRFSGRQFSNSRSEMNVSTLELGDSALYLCASSSERVSPTDTQYFGPGTRLTVL.

In this sample, this clone turned up many times. The read ends 3 residues early relative to the CDR3; the germline J gene fills the gap. The chain couples TRBV7-3 to TRBJ2-3; 8 bases are shared with TRBD2. Trimming cost V 3 bases and J 6 bases; bases outside gene matches: 8. Germline CDR1 reads SGHTA; CDR2 reads FQGTGA. The CDR3 length is 15 residues. The DNA read from the CDR3 is TGTGCCAGCAGCTTCCTCGGGGGGGCCGGGGATACG. It yields the protein CASSFLGGAGDT. The whole CDR3 reads CASSFLGGAGDTQYF.

This clone was observed many times. The sequenced fragment ends 3 residues before the CDR3 boundary, so the rest is inferred from the germline J gene. The chain uses TRBV5-1 and TRBJ2-7; a possible D gene is TRBD1 (6 bases). CDR1 SGHRS and CDR2 YFSETQ come from the germline V gene. CDR3 length equals 15 residues. V was pared by 0 bases and J by 5 bases, with 15 bases between. The CDR3 here is CASSLAAGVRDEQYF. The CDR3 DNA, read in part, is TGCGCCAGCAGCTTGGCGGCAGGGGTTCGGGACGAG.

This clone was counted at least ten times. The read is 3 residues too short to cover the CDR3 end, so that end is filled in from the germline J gene. This chain uses TRBV7-9 with TRBJ2-7; tentatively, D is TRBD1 (5 bases). Trimming took 5 bases from V and 6 from J, leaving 14 bases between them. Germline V gene data show CDR1 as SEHNR and CDR2 as FQNEAQ (reference sequence). The CDR3 has 13 amino acids. CDR3 DNA (partial): TGTGCCAGCAGCCCCCGTGGGGCGGCCGAG. Encoded protein: CASSPRGAAE. The entire CDR3 reads CASSPRGAAEQYF.

This clone was found many times. Its ends do not fully match the called genes, so a read error is possible. The CDR3 end is not reached by the read, which stops 3 residues before it; the germline J gene fills it in. The chain is built from TRBV7-9 and TRBJ2-1; D remains ambiguous. The CDR3 spans 15 residues. Germline V gene data show CDR1 as SEHNR and CDR2 as FQNEAQ (reference sequence). Partial CDR3 DNA: TGTGCCAGCAGCAAGAGCGAGGCCTCCTCCAATGAG. It specifies CASSKSEASSNE. The whole CDR3 sequence reads CASSKSEASSNEQFF.

There are a few counts of this clone. Read data end 3 residues before the CDR3 end; the end is taken from the germline J gene. The chain uses TRBV5-1 and TRBJ1-5; TRBD1 matches at 7 bases. Germline-derived CDR1 and CDR2 are SGHRS and YFSETQ. This CDR3 is built from 14 residues. Trimming took 4 bases from V and 6 from J; bases not matched to a gene: 7. CDR3 sequence reads: CASSPTGDGQPQHF. The part of the CDR3 DNA that was read is TGCGCCAGCAGCCCCACAGGGGACGGTCAGCCC. Variable domain in full (rest from reference TRBV5-1 and TRBJ1-5): KAGVTQTPRYLIKTRGQQVTLSCSPISGHRSVSWYQQTPGQGLQFLFEYFSETQRNKGNFPGRFSGRQFSNSRSEMNVSTLELGDSALYLCASSPTGDGQPQHFGDGTRLSIL.

This clone has a count of ten or more. The read terminates 3 residues ahead of where the CDR3 ends, so the germline J gene completes it. This sequence joins TRBV11-2 and TRBJ2-1; 8 nucleotides align to TRBD2. From germline, CDR1 is SGHAT and CDR2 FQNNGV. The CDR3 sequence is 15 residues long. Trimming at V came to 3 bases and at J to 5 bases, leaving 6 bases not matched to a gene. CDR3 region: CASSFSGGGHNEQFF. The CDR3 DNA, read in part, is TGTGCCAGCAGCTTCAGCGGGGGAGGACACAATGAG.

This clone was counted ten times or more. One junction end does not reproduce the germline sequence, and a read error may be involved. The DNA ends 3 residues before the CDR3 does, and the rest of the CDR3 is filled in from the germline J gene. V usage is TRBV4-2 and J usage is TRBJ2-7; D not certain. Germline V gives CDR1 LGHNA, CDR2 YNFKEQ. The CDR3 extends over 16 amino acids. This CDR3 reads CASSQEIAAASYEQYF. CDR3 bases read: TGCGCCAGCAGCCAAGAGATTGCGGCAGCCTCCTACGAG.

This clone was found many times. The sequenced fragment ends 3 residues before the CDR3 boundary, so the rest is inferred from the germline J gene. This chain connects TRBV7-2 to TRBJ2-5; 8 nucleotides agree with TRBD1. Germline CDR1 is SGHTA and CDR2 is FQGNSA. The junction had 10 bases not matched to a gene; V was cut back by 5 bases and J by 5 bases. CDR3 size: 15 residues. CDR3 region: CASSPRDRRKETQYF. The sequenced part of the CDR3 DNA is TGTGCCAGCAGCCCGAGGGACAGGAGGAAGGAGACC.

As to this clone: Coverage ceases 3 residues before the CDR3 finishes, and the germline J gene fills in the end. The rearrangement links TRBV7-8 to TRBJ2-1; TRBD2 agrees at 8 bases. In germline, CDR1 is SGHVS, CDR2 FQNEAQ. This CDR3 is 13 amino acids long. The J segment lost 5 bases and the V segment lost 8 bases, leaving 5 bases of the junction unmatched. CDR3: CASQRGTNNEQFF. Partial CDR3 DNA: TGTGCCAGCCAGCGGGGGACAAACAATGAG.

This clone came up many times. The read gets to within 3 residues of the CDR3 end, and the germline J gene fills in the rest. The rearrangement joins TRBV5-1 to TRBJ1-1; weak D call: TRBD1 (5 bases). Germline V lookup: CDR1 SGHRS, CDR2 YFSETQ. The V and J ends lost 6 bases and 3 bases respectively, with 15 bases between them. The CDR3 covers 14 residues. Incomplete CDR3 DNA: TGCGCCAGCACCTTAAGGGGAGTTCACACTGAA. Its translation: CASTLRGVHTE. The entire CDR3 protein is CASTLRGVHTEAFF.

This clone was recorded many times. The read terminates 3 residues ahead of where the CDR3 ends, so the germline J gene completes it. The chain uses TRBV7-3 and TRBJ2-1, with 9 positions matching TRBD1. Trimming took 7 bases from V and 4 from J; bases not matched to a gene: 8. The CDR3 length is 15 residues. The germline V gene has CDR1 SGHTA and CDR2 FQGTGA. CDR3 amino acids: CASTTGQGGYNEQFF. The sequenced part of the CDR3 DNA is TGTGCCAGCACCACGGGACAGGGAGGTTACAATGAG.

This clone showed up many times. The CDR3 goes on 3 residues after the read ends, and that part is filled in from the germline J gene. The V and J genes are TRBV7-7 and TRBJ2-5, with a weak D call TRBD2 (5 bases). The germline V gene encodes CDR1 SSHAT and CDR2 FNYEAQ (reference sequence). The CDR3 sequence is 13 residues long. CDR3 sequence reads: CASSPGVGETQYF. The sequenced CDR3 bases are TGTGCTAGCTCCCCCGGGGTAGGAGAGACC. The full variable domain, in which reference TRBV7-7 and TRBJ2-5 provide the parts outside the CDR3, is GAGVSQSPRYKVTKRGQDVTLRCDPISSHATLYWYQQALGQGPEFLTYFNYEAQPDKSGLPSDRFSAERPEGSISTLTIQRTEQRDSAMYRCASSPGVGETQYFGPGTRLLVL.

This clone was observed a few times. The read halts 3 residues ahead of the CDR3 end, with the missing end drawn from the germline J gene. The rearrangement links TRBV18 to TRBJ1-2, with TRBD1 matching over 7 bases. Germline V gives CDR1 KGHSH, CDR2 LQKENI. The CDR3 has 12 amino acids. This CDR3 reads CASHGGGYDYTF. The CDR3 DNA, read in part, is TGTGCCAGCCACGGAGGGGGCTACGAC.